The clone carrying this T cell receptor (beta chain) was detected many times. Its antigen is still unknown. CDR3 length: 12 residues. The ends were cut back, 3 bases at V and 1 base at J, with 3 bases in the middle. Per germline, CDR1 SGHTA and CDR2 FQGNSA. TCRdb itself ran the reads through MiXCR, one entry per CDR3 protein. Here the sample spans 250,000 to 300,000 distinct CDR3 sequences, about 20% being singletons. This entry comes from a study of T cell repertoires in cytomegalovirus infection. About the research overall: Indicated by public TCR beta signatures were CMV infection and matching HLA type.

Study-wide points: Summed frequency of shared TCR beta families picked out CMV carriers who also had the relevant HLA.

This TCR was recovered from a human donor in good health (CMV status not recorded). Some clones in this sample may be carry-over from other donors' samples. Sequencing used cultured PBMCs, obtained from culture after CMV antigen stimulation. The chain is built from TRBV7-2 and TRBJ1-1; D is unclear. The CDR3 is CASSFENTEAFF. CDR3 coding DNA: TGTGCCAGCAGCTTCGAGAACACTGAAGCTTTCTTT.